Listed below are T cell receptor beta chains from one sample, sequenced in a study of shared clonotypes between healthy human individuals. The repertoire was sequenced with immunoSEQ multiplex PCR; TCRdb's copy has only in-frame clones and lacks some. The sample has some 980,000 clones, approximately 80% seen once; the top ten hold about 1.5%. What was sequenced was memory CD4+ T cells sorted from blood. The source is a man between 18 and 29 years old in good health. The CDR3 runs from the conserved cysteine through the conserved F or W. Fields, in order: J gene, D gene, V gene, clone size, CDR3 DNA, CDR3 protein. D genes are given only for firm matches. Not all rows give a size; the values are once, few, many and, for expanded clones, a class.

TRBJ1-3 TRBD1 TRBV10-3 . TGTGCCATCATCGAGGAGGGGGCTCCTGGAAACACCATATATTTT CAIIEEGAPGNTIYF
TRBJ2-6 TRBD1 TRBV5-1 many TGCGCCAGCAGCTCGGGACAGGATTACTCTGGGGCCAACGTCCTGACTTTC CASSSGQDYSGANVLTF
TRBJ2-3 . TRBV18 . TGTGCCAGCTCACCAAGACTGGCGGGGAACCCAACCACAGATACGCAGTATTTT CASSPRLAGNPTTDTQYF
TRBJ1-5 . TRBV30 many TGTGCCTGGAGTGTATCGCAGGGGCGCCAGCCCCAGCATTTT CAWSVSQGRQPQHF
TRBJ2-3 TRBD1 TRBV5-1 . TGCGCCAGCAGGAGAGACAGGGACGGGGCCACAGATACGCAGTATTTT CASRRDRDGATDTQYF
TRBJ1-6 . TRBV6-1 few TGTGCCAGCAGAGAGTGGGGTTCACCCCTCCACTTT CASREWGSPLHF
TRBJ2-2 . TRBV19 . TGTGCCAGTAGTATGCGGACTGCTAACACCGGGGAGCTGTTTTTT CASSMRTANTGELFF
TRBJ2-1 . TRBV27 . TGTGCCAGCAGTTTAAGGTCACGGGGGAACAATGAGCAGTTCTTC CASSLRSRGNNEQFF
TRBJ2-1 . TRBV11-2 . TGTGCCACCGAGAAGATTAGGAGTAATGAGCAGTTCTTC CATEKIRSNEQFF
TRBJ2-1 . TRBV6-6 . TGTGCCAGCACCCTAACCCCGGAAGATGAGCAGTTCTTC CASTLTPEDEQFF
TRBJ2-7 TRBD1 TRBV5-1 . TGCGCCAGCAGCTTGGCAGGGACAGGTGCTCTCTACGAGCAGTACTTC CASSLAGTGALYEQYF
TRBJ2-3 . TRBV11-3 . TGTGCCAGCAGCCAGGGGTGGACAGATACGCAGTATTTT CASSQGWTDTQYF
TRBJ1-3 . TRBV30 . TGTGCCTGGCAGCGACACCCAGGCCCTGGAAACACCATATATTTT CAWQRHPGPGNTIYF
TRBJ2-1 . TRBV6-6 . TGTGCCAGCACGAAGGGCGAGCCCGGGTTCGACAATGAGCAGTTCTTC CASTKGEPGFDNEQFF
TRBJ1-4 TRBD1 TRBV28 . TGTGCCAGCAGTTCGGGACAGGGTCGTGAAAAACTGTTTTTT CASSSGQGREKLFF
TRBJ2-1 TRBD2 TRBV18 . TGTGCCAGCTCACCCGAACTAGCGGGGAATGAGCAGTTCTTC CASSPELAGNEQFF
TRBJ1-2 . TRBV6-5 . TGTGCCAGCATCTCAAGGGGGGGCGGGTTTTATGGCTACACCTTC CASISRGGGFYGYTF
TRBJ2-3 . TRBV27 . TGTGCCAGCAGCCCCTCTCAGGATACGCAGTATTTT CASSPSQDTQYF
TRBJ1-1 . TRBV6-6 . TGTGCCAGCAGTTACGGAGGGAACACTGAAGCTTTCTTT CASSYGGNTEAFF
TRBJ2-3 TRBD2 TRBV5-1 . TGCGCCAGCAGGCCTGGTATTAGCGGGAGGGTTAGCACAGATACGCAGTATTTT CASRPGISGRVSTDTQYF
TRBJ2-6 TRBD1 TRBV28 once TGTGCCAGCAGTTCAGGGGGCGGTGGGGCCAACGTCCTGACTTTC CASSSGGGGANVLTF
TRBJ1-1 TRBD1 TRBV2 . TGTGCCAGCAGTATTTACAGGGGGAACACTGAAGCTTTCTTT CASSIYRGNTEAFF
TRBJ2-7 . TRBV4-1 . TGCGCCAGCAGCCAAGTGGGTGGCGAGCAGTACTTC CASSQVGGEQYF
TRBJ2-3 TRBD2 TRBV4-2 . TGTGCCAGCAGCCGAAACCCCCTAGCGGCTAGCACAGATACGCAGTATTTT CASSRNPLAASTDTQYF
TRBJ2-1 TRBD2 TRBV11-2 . TGTGCCAGCAGCGCAGGACTAGCGAGGGAATTTCATGAGCAGTTCTTC CASSAGLAREFHEQFF